A single sample gave rise to the 14 T cell receptor beta chains below, sequenced in a study of identical twins. TCRdb recomputed calls from the 5' RACE reads with MiXCR, one row per CDR3 protein. The sample holds about 720,000 distinct CDR3 sequences, 8.6% seen once. This sample was also put to use in a study of yellow fever vaccine responses in identical twins.

Sequences were obtained from PBMCs. The receptors here all came from a woman aged 18 to 35 in good health.

In its sample, this clonotype was seen a few times. The rearrangement uses TRBV7-9 and TRBJ2-3; 13 positions match TRBD2. CDR1 SEHNR and CDR2 FQNEAQ come from the germline V gene (reference sequence). The V segment lost 5 bases and the J segment 7 bases; nucleotides outside the gene matches: 9. The CDR3 consists of 16 residues. The chain's CDR3 is CASSTRTSGSGHTQYF. The CDR3 DNA is TGTGCCAGCAGCACCCGGACTAGCGGGAGCGGACATACGCAGTATTTT.

V and J are TRBV3-1 and TRBJ2-3; TRBD2 agrees at 10 bases. Trimming removed 0 bases from V and 4 bases from J; junction bases left unmatched: 7. CDR3 size: 17 residues. The V gene's germline CDR1 is LGHDT and CDR2 YNNKEL (reference sequence). The CDR3 loop reads CASSQEPGLASPDTQYF. The DNA for the CDR3 is TGTGCCAGCAGCCAAGAGCCGGGACTAGCGTCCCCAGATACGCAGTATTTT.

This clonotype was seen a handful of times. The genes are TRBV3-1 and TRBJ1-1; possible D gene TRBD1, 6 bases. The CDR3 length is 13 residues. The germline V and J ends were trimmed by 5 bases and 5 bases, with 12 bases remaining between them. Germline V gene lookup returns CDR1 LGHDT and CDR2 YNNKEL (reference sequence). The CDR3 protein is CASSAQQGTEAFF. The CDR3, as DNA: TGTGCCAGCAGCGCCCAGCAGGGGACTGAAGCTTTCTTT.

This clonotype showed up many times. The V and J genes are TRBV20-1 and TRBJ1-2; 7 bases align to TRBD1. The CDR3 runs to 14 residues. V lost 3 bases to trimming and J lost 5 bases; unmatched junction nucleotides: 9. Germline V gives CDR1 DFQATT, CDR2 SNEGSKA (reference sequence). CDR3 region: CSARGGTAPYGYTF. The CDR3, as DNA: TGCAGTGCTAGGGGCGGGACAGCTCCTTATGGCTACACCTTC.

As DNA, the CDR3 is TGTGCCAGCAGCACTTTAGGCCAAGGGGGCTCGCAGTTCTTC. This codes for CASSTLGQGGSQFF. The V call is TRBV7-9, the J call TRBJ2-1; 7 nucleotides align to TRBD1. From germline, CDR1 is SEHNR and CDR2 FQNEAQ (reference sequence). V trimming: 5 bases; J trimming: 12 bases; junction bases outside the gene matches: 13. The CDR3 is 14 residues long.

This chain joins TRBV7-9 and TRBJ2-5, with D uncertain. CDR3 size: 14 residues. V was pared by 4 bases and J by 2 bases, with 11 bases between. The germline V gene has CDR1 SEHNR and CDR2 FQNEAQ (reference sequence). This CDR3 is CASSSWTEQETQYF. The CDR3 DNA sequence: TGTGCCAGCAGCTCCTGGACGGAGCAAGAGACCCAGTACTTC.

This clonotype has more than one count but fewer than ten. The gene calls are TRBV5-1 and TRBJ2-1, with D tentatively TRBD2 (6 bases). V was pared by 6 bases and J by 8 bases, with 24 bases between. CDR3 length equals 16 residues. Germline V gene data show CDR1 as SGHRS and CDR2 as YFSETQ. CDR3 loop: CASKQGLAGFADEQFF. As DNA, the CDR3 is TGCGCCAGCAAGCAGGGACTCGCGGGATTTGCCGATGAGCAGTTCTTC.

This clonotype was picked up a small number of times. This chain joins TRBV14 and TRBJ2-7; 12 bases match TRBD2. CDR3 length: 16 residues. V shed 0 bases and J 6 bases; nucleotides not matched to a gene: 6. Germline assignment: CDR1 SGHDN and CDR2 FVKESK. Here the CDR3 DNA reads TGTGCCAGCAGCCAAGATCTACTAGCGGGAGGTGCCGAGCAGTACTTC. It translates to CASSQDLLAGGAEQYF.

The chain is built from TRBV20-1 and TRBJ2-7; 8 bases agree with TRBD2. The CDR3 spans 16 residues. The junction had 10 bases not matched to a gene; V was cut back by 0 bases and J by 3 bases. Germline V lookup: CDR1 DFQATT, CDR2 SNEGSKA (reference sequence). The CDR3 spells CSARDSNGRAYYEQYF. The CDR3 region has the DNA TGCAGTGCTAGAGATTCCAACGGGAGGGCCTACTACGAGCAGTACTTC.

In this sample, this clonotype turned up many times. This CDR3 reads CASRTGGDDGYTF. CDR3 DNA: TGTGCCAGCAGGACAGGGGGCGATGATGGCTACACCTTC. The chain employs TRBV12-3 or TRBV12-4 and TRBJ1-2, with TRBD1 matching 10 bases. The ends lost 6 bases at V and 6 bases at J; junction bases unmatched: 4. The CDR3 loop spans 13 amino acids.

There are many counts of this clonotype. This CDR3 is CSAWTGSTGELFF. DNA for the CDR3: TGCAGCGCATGGACAGGGAGCACCGGGGAGCTGTTTTTT. This chain joins TRBV29-1 and TRBJ2-2, with 8 bases matching TRBD1. The V segment lost 7 bases and the J segment 4 bases; nucleotides outside the gene matches: 5. The CDR3 runs to 13 residues. Germline V gene data show CDR1 as SQVTM and CDR2 as ANQGSEA.

The sample holds many counts of this clonotype. The chain couples TRBV5-1 to TRBJ2-1; TRBD2 matches at 10 bases. The germline CDR1 and CDR2 sequences are SGHRS and YFSETQ. The CDR3 has 15 residues. Germline trimming cut 0 bases from V and 10 bases from J; bases unmatched to any gene: 7. CDR3: CASSLGLAGVVEQFF. CDR3 in DNA: TGCGCCAGCAGCTTGGGCCTAGCGGGGGTAGTGGAGCAGTTCTTC.

This clonotype was detected only a few times. V and J are TRBV28 and TRBJ2-3; TRBD2 matches 8 bases. Trimming removed 6 bases from V and 2 bases from J; junction bases left unmatched: 10. The CDR3 is 16 residues long. Germline V CDR1 and CDR2: MDHEN, SYDVKM. The CDR3 DNA sequence: TGTGCCAGCAGACGAAGGACGGGGGGGAACACAGATACGCAGTATTTT. Protein sequence: CASRRRTGGNTDTQYF.

This rearrangement joins TRBV18 to TRBJ1-1; no clear D. The CDR3 is 14 amino acids. V was clipped by 3 bases and J by 6 bases, with 14 bases between them. Germline CDR1 and CDR2: KGHSH and LQKENI. The CDR3 DNA is TGTGCCAGCTCACCCGAGAGTTCAAATGCTGAAGCTTTCTTT. This codes for CASSPESSNAEAFF. The full variable domain, its missing parts supplied by reference TRBV18 and TRBJ1-1, is NAGVMQNPRHLVRRRGQEARLRCSPMKGHSHVYWYRQLPEEGLKFMVYLQKENIIDESGMPKERFSAEFPKEGPSILRIQQVVRGDSAAYFCASSPESSNAEAFFGQGTRLTVV.